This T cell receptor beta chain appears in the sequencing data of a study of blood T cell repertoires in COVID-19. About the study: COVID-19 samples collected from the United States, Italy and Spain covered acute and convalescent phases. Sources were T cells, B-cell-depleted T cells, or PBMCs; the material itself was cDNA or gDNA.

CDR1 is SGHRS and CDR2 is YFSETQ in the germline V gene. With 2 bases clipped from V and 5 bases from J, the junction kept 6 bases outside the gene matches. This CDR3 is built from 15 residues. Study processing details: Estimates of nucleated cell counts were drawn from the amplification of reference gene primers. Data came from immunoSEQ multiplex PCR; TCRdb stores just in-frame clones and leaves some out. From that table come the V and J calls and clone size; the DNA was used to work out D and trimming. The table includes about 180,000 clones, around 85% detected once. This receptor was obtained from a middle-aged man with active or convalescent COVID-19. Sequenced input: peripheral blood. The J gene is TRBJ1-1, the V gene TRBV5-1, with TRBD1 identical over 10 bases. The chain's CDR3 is CASSFSGQGETEAFF. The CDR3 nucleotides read TGCGCCAGCAGCTTTTCCGGACAGGGGGAAACTGAAGCTTTCTTT. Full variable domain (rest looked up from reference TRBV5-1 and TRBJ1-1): KAGVTQTPRYLIKTRGQQVTLSCSPISGHRSVSWYQQTPGQGLQFLFEYFSETQRNKGNFPGRFSGRQFSNSRSEMNVSTLELGDSALYLCASSFSGQGETEAFFGQGTRLTVV.